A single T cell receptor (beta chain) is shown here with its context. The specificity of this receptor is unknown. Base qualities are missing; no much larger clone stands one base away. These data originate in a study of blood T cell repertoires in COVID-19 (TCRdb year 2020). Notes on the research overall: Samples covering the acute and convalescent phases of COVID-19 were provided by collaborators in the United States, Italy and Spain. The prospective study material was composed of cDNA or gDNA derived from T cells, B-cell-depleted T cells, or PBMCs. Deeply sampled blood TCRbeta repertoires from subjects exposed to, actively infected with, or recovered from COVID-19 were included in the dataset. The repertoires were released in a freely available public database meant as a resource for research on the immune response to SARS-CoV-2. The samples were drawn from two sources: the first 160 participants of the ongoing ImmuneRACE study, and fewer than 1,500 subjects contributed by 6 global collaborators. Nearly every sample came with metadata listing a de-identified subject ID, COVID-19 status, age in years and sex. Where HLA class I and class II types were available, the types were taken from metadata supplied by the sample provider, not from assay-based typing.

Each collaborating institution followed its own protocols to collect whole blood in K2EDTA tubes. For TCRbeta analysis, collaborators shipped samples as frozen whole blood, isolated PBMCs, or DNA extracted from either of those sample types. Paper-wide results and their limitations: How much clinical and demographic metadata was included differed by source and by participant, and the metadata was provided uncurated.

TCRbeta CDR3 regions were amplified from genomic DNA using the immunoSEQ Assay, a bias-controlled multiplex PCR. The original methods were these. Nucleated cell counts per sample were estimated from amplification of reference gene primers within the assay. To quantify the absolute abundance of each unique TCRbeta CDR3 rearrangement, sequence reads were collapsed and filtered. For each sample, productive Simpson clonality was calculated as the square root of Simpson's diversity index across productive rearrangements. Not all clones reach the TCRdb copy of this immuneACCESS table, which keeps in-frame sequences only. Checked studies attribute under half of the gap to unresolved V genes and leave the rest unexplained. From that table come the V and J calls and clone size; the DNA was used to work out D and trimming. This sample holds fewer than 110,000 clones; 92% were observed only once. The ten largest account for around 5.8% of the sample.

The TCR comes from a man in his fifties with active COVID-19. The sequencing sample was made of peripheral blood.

At the DNA level, the sequence is TGTGCCAGCAGTTCTCGCTCCGGGACAGGGCTTATCCGAGAGACCCAGTACTTC. Translated, it gives CASSSRSGTGLIRETQYF. Here the chain combines TRBV28 and TRBJ2-5; a stretch of 9 junction bases matches TRBD1. V is trimmed back by 4 bases and J by 4 bases, and the junction contains 16 bases that no gene match accounts for. From the cysteine up to the phenylalanine, the CDR3 has a length of 18 residues. The DNA shown is the 54-base CDR3, in frame from base 1. In the germline V gene, CDR1 corresponds to MDHEN and CDR2 to SYDVKM.